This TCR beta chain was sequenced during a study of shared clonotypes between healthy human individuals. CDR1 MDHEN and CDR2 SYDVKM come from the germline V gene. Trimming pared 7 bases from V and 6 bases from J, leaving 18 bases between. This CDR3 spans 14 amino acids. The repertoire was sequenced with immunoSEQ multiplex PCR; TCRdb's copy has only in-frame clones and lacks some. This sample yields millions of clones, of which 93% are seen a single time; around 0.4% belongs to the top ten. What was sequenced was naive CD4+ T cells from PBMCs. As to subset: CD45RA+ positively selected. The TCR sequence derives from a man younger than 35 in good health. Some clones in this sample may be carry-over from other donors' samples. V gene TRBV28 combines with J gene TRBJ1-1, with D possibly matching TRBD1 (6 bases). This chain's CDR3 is CASTFPGQVPEAFF. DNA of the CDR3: TGTGCCAGCACCTTTCCGGGACAAGTCCCTGAAGCTTTCTTT.